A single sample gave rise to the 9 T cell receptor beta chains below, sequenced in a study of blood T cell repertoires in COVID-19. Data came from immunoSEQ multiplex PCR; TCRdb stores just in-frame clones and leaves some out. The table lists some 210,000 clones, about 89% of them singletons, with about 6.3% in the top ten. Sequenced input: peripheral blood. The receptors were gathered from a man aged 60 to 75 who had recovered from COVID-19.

Written as DNA, the CDR3 is TGTGCCAGCAGCTTAGGGCCTGATCAGCCCCAGCATTTT. Translation: CASSLGPDQPQHF. V usage is TRBV7-3 and J usage is TRBJ1-5; no definite D call. Between the trimmed V and J ends, which lost 2 bases and 5 bases, there was a span of 7 bases. Germline assignment: CDR1 SGHTA and CDR2 FQGTGA. The CDR3 length is 13 residues.

The CDR3 protein is CASSLVVSSYEQYF. DNA for the CDR3: TGTGCCAGCAGCTTAGTAGTGAGCTCCTACGAGCAGTACTTC. V usage is TRBV11-2 and J usage is TRBJ2-7; D is ambiguous. The CDR3 is 14 residues long. Germline V gene data show CDR1 as SGHAT and CDR2 as FQNNGV. Trimming cost V 1 base and J 0 bases, with 7 bases left between them.

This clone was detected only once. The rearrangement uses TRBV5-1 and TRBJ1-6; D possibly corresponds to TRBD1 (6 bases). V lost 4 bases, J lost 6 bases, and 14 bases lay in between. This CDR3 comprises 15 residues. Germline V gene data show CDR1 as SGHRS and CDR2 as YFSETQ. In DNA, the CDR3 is TGCGCCAGCAGCACCACAGGGTTTGGTAATTCACCCCTCCACTTT. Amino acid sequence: CASSTTGFGNSPLHF.

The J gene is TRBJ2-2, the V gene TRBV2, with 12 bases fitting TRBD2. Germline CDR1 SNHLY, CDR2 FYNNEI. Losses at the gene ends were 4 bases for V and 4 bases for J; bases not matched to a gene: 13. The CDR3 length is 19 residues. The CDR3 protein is CASSVQASGRAAVTGELFF. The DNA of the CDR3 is TGTGCCAGCAGTGTTCAGGCTAGCGGGAGGGCGGCGGTCACCGGGGAGCTGTTTTTT.

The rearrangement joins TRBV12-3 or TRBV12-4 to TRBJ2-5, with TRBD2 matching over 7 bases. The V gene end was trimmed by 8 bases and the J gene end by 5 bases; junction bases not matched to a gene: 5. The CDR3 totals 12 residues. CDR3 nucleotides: TGTGCCAGCGCCGGACTAGAGGAGACCCAGTACTTC. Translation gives CASAGLEETQYF.

DNA for the CDR3: TGTGCCATCCGTCGGGGACAGGGGAACTATGGCTACACCTTC. This codes for CAIRRGQGNYGYTF. V usage is TRBV6-5 and J usage is TRBJ1-2; 10 bases line up with TRBD1. This CDR3 is built from 14 residues. The V segment lost 10 bases and the J segment 2 bases; nucleotides outside the gene matches: 7. Per germline, CDR1 MNHEY and CDR2 SVGAGI.

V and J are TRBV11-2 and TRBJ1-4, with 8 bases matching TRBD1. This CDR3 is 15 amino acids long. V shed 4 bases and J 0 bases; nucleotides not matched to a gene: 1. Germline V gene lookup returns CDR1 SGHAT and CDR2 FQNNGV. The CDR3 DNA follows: TGTGCCAGCAGCTCCAGGGGGCCAACTAATGAAAAACTGTTTTTT. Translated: CASSSRGPTNEKLFF.

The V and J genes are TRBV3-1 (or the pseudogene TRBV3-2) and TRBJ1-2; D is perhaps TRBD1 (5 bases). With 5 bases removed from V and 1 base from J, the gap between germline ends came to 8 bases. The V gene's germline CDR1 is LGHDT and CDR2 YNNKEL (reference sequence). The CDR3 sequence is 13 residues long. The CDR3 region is CASSWDFNYGYTF. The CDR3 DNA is TGTGCCAGCAGCTGGGACTTTAACTATGGCTACACCTTC.

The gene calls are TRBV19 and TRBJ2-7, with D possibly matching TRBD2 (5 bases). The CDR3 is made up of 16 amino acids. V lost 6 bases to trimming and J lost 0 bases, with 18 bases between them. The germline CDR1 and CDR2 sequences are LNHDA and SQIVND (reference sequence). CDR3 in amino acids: CASSPPVGRSSYEQYF. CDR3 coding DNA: TGTGCCAGTAGCCCGCCTGTTGGGAGAAGCTCCTACGAGCAGTACTTC.